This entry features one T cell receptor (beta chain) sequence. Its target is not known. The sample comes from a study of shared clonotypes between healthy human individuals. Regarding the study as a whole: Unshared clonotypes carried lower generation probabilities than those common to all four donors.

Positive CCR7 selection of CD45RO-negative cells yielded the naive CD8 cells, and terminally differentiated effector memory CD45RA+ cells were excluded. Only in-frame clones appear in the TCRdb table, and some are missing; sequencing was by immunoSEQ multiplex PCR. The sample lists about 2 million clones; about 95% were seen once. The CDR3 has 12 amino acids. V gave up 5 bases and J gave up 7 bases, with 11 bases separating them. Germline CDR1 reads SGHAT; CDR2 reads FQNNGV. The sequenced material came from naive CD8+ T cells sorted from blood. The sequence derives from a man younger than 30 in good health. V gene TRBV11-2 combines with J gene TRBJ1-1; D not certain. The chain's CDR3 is CASSPLKGEAFF. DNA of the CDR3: TGTGCCAGCAGCCCCCTTAAGGGTGAAGCTTTCTTT.